This TCR beta chain is from a study of CXCR3-negative and CXCR3-positive naive CD8 T cells. Notes on the study in general: Memory CD8+ cells showed much lower diversity, while both naive subsets were comparably high. The study inferred TCR strength from TRB CDR3 properties and found comparable surface CD5 between naive subsets. Partially decreased CXCR3 expression was recorded after cryopreservation, and fresh PBMCs were used in most assays. Greater hydrophobicity was found in TRB CDR3s of CXCR3-positive naive cells than of CXCR3-negative naive cells.

Notes on this clonotype: Its antigen is currently unknown.

This CDR3 region has 16 residues. In germline, CDR1 is MGHDK, CDR2 SYGVNS. Libraries were UMI-labeled 5' RACE TRB cDNA. From the 5' RACE reads, TCRdb lists one entry per CDR3 protein and no DNA. The sample has some 60,000 distinct CDR3 sequences. Those CD8+ T cells considered naive were CD45RO-CCR7+CD27+CD95-. The V and J genes are TRBV25-1 and TRBJ1-5; TCRdb proposes TRBD1, but this gene call is untestable without DNA. This clonotype was obtained from a human donor in good health. Some clones in this sample may be carry-over from other donors' samples. Material for sequencing was naive CXCR3+ CD8+ T cells from blood. The subset: CD45RO-CCR7+CD27+CD95- naive CD8+ T cells expressing CXCR3 (TNR3+). CDR3 region: CASSDGGGSETQPQHF.